This T cell receptor beta chain originates from a study of cytomegalovirus exposure and HLA in healthy donors. As for the study in general: Across a few hundred genotyped donors, 65% to 90% landed in the Caucasian-associated ancestry cluster. Findings and caveats of the study: CMV serostatus alone was available as immune exposure information.

In the PCR, 60 Vbeta and 13 Jbeta primers were used. The method was immunoSEQ multiplex PCR; TCRdb's version includes in-frame clones alone and lacks a portion of them. Here the sample spans more than 150,000 clones, roughly 88% being singletons. In regard to this clone: Its antigen is still unknown.

Sample: PBMCs. The TCR originated in a man between 18 and 29 years old in good health and CMV-seropositive.

This CDR3 is CASSLAVGSTYEQYF. The CDR3 bases are TGCGCCAGCAGCTTGGCCGTCGGGAGTACCTACGAGCAGTACTTC. The chain couples TRBV5-1 to TRBJ2-5; possibly TRBD2 for D (6 bases). With the DNA end fitting TRBJ2-7 better, the J assignment may be wrong. Germline assignment: CDR1 SGHRS and CDR2 YFSETQ. The CDR3 covers 15 residues.